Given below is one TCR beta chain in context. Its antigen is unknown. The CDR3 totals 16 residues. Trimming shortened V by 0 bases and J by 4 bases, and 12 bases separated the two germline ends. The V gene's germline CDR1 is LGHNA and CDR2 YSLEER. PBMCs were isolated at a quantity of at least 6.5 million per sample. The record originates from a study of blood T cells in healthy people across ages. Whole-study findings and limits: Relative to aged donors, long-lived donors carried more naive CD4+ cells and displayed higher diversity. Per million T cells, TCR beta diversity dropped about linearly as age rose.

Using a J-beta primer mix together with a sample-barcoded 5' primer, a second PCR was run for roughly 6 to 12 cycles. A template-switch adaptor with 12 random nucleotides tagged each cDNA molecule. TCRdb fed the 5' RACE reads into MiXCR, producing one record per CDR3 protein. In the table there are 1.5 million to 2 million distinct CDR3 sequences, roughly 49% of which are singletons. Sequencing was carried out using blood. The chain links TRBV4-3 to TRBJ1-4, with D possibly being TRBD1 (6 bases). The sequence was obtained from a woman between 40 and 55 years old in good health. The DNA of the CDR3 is TGCGCCAGCAGCCAAGACTGGGGGGCGGGTAATGAAAAACTGTTTTTT. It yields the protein CASSQDWGAGNEKLFF.